This entry describes one T cell receptor beta chain. Its antigen remains unknown. The data stem from a study of cytomegalovirus exposure and HLA in healthy donors. About the study: The platform used for the roughly 130 validation repertoires matched that of the 666 first-cohort repertoires, a later analysis reported.

Sequenced by immunoSEQ multiplex PCR; TCRdb stores in-frame clones only, minus some. Here the sample spans about 140,000 clones, roughly 90% being singletons. Study conclusions and caveats: The classifier reportedly diagnosed cytomegalovirus status with high sensitivity and specificity. First-cohort TCR clusters were later found to tend to co-occur in the 90 to 150 validation repertoires.

The CDR3 contains 18 residues. Germline-derived CDR1 and CDR2 are MRHNA and SNTAGT. Germline trimming cut 4 bases from V and 0 bases from J; bases unmatched to any gene: 9. Separate from the roughly 700-subject first cohort was the approximately 110-subject validation cohort, to which the donors belonged. The material sequenced was PBMCs. The sequence came from a man between 18 and 29 years old in good health and CMV-seronegative. The chain carries TRBV6-4 and TRBJ2-1, with 10 positions matching TRBD2. DNA of the CDR3: TGTGCCAGCAGTGTACTAGCGGGACTTCGCAGCTCCTACAATGAGCAGTTCTTC. It specifies CASSVLAGLRSSYNEQFF.